Below, one T cell receptor (beta chain) is given with its context. What it recognizes is unknown. This record comes from a study of shared clonotypes between healthy human individuals. In the study overall: CD4 naive and CD4 memory each took three plates per donor, while CD8 naive took two and CD8 memory one.

Whole-study findings and limits: Rarefaction revealed incomplete sorted-subset sequencing despite large depth.

V lost 0 bases to trimming and J lost 6 bases, with 9 bases between them. CDR3 length: 14 amino acids. Germline assignment: CDR1 MNHNY and CDR2 SVGAGI (reference sequence). Sorted-subset replicate PCRs used about 0.2 ug DNA, approximately 27,000 T cell genomes. In the original processing: Junction-only sequences without quality scores came from ImmunoSEQ, so filtering differed. Only in-frame clones appear in the TCRdb table, and some are missing; sequencing was by immunoSEQ multiplex PCR. That table gives V, J and clone size, and the DNA gave D and trimming. The profile shows about 2.1 million clones, around 93% of them singletons. Terminally differentiated effector memory CD45RA+ cells were left out of the naive CD8 fraction, which was CD45RO-negative and positively selected for CCR7.

Sequenced: naive CD8+ T cells from PBMCs. V gene TRBV6-6 combines with J gene TRBJ2-1, with D perhaps matching TRBD2 (5 bases). The receptor comes from a man between 18 and 29 years old in good health. Some clones in this sample may be carry-over from other donors' samples. This chain's CDR3 is CASSYSEGSNEQFF. The CDR3 region has the DNA TGTGCCAGCAGTTACTCTGAGGGTTCCAATGAGCAGTTCTTC.